The subject of this entry is one TCR beta chain. The specificity of this receptor is unknown. This may be a read error: a much more frequent sequence differs by one nucleotide. These data are taken from a study of T cell repertoires in cytomegalovirus infection (dated by TCRdb to about 2019). Regarding the complete study: Donor HLA type was relevant to the analysis, as public TCR beta signatures indicated carriage of CMV infection together with the matching HLA type. Overall study results and their limits: The ex vivo response was dominated by HLA-C-restricted CMV-specific TCR beta clonotypes, which also provided the single most frequent clonotype in two of eight donors. Carriers of CMV infection plus the relevant HLA type were discriminated by the cumulative frequency of public TCR beta family members in the study cohort and in an independent roughly 340-donor cohort.

The sample was run on an Illumina HiSeq 1500. TCRdb redid the processing of the public reads, applying fastp at Q25 and MiXCR, and retained in-frame beta chains. Every entry covers one CDR3 protein and lists the most common genes and DNA from its rows. In this sample the table shows more than 350,000 distinct CDR3 sequences, roughly 30% of which occur a single time. Clones ranked in the top ten supply roughly 15% of the sample. Reading the germline V gene gives CDR1 SGHTA and CDR2 FQGNSA. The CDR3, cysteine through phenylalanine, is 15 amino acids long. CDR3 DNA is the only sequence kept; it has 45 bases, read in frame from the first base.

This sequence was found in a human donor in good health (CMV status not recorded). Some clones in this sample may be carry-over from other donors' samples. Sequencing used PBMCs. This chain joins TRBV7-2 to TRBJ1-4; the junction holds 7 bases that match TRBD1. The CDR3: CASSELQGTNEKMFF. The DNA sequence reads TGTGCCAGCAGCGAACTACAGGGGACTAATGAAAAAATGTTTTTT.